Here is one T cell receptor beta chain with its context. Its antigen is unidentified. Per the germline V gene, CDR1 is SGHAT and CDR2 is FQNNGV. V was clipped by 5 bases and J by 3 bases, with 5 bases between them. The length of the CDR3 is 11 residues. Despite likely unrecorded immune exposures, the donors were nominally healthy at the time of sampling. It was with 60 Vbeta and 13 Jbeta primers that the PCR ran. Assay used: immunoSEQ multiplex PCR; TCRdb lists only in-frame clones, some missing. The sample yields some 130,000 clones, roughly 80% seen once. This entry is derived from a study of cytomegalovirus exposure and HLA in healthy donors. Findings and caveats of the study: What a later analysis reportedly showed was that an Asian-associated ancestry cluster had fewer N-insertions than the roughly 670-donor mean. Sequencing had likely introduced a cluster of highly shared sequence variants as an artifact. Most of the TCR beta V segments (in an earlier analysis) were productive either about 90% or about 30% of the time.

The receptor comes from a man aged 25 to 40 in good health and CMV-seronegative. The J gene is TRBJ2-7, the V gene TRBV11-2; D not certain. The sequencing input was PBMCs. CDR3 DNA: TGTGCCAGCAGCCAATTCTACGAGCAGTACTTC. Encoded protein: CASSQFYEQYF.